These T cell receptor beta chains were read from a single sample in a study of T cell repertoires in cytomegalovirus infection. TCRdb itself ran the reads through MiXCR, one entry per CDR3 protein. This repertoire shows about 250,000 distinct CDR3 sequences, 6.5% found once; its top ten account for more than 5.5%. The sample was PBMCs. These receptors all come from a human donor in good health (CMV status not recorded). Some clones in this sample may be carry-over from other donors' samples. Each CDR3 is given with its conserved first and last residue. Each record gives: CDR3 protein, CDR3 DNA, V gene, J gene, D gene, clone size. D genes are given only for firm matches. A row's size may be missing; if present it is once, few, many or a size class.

CSVEKGTGYYGYTF	TGCAGCGTTGAAAAAGGAACGGGGTACTATGGCTACACCTTC	TRBV29-1	TRBJ1-2	NA	many
CASSTSLGPQHF	TGTGCCAGCAGCACCTCTCTAGGGCCCCAGCATTTT	TRBV3-1	TRBJ1-5	NA	many
CASSPPFRGDGNTIYF	TGTGCCAGCTCACCACCGTTTAGGGGCGATGGAAACACCATATATTTT	TRBV18	TRBJ1-3	NA	many
CASSGLPGRSNEKLFF	TGTGCCAGCAGTGGCCTACCGGGACGGAGTAATGAAAAACTGTTTTTT	TRBV12-3/TRBV12-4	TRBJ1-4	NA	many
CASSYSPGGPESNQPQHF	TGTGCCAGCAGTTACTCTCCAGGGGGCCCTGAAAGCAATCAGCCCCAGCATTTT	TRBV6-2/TRBV6-3	TRBJ1-5	TRBD1	many
CASSQSRGTLETQYF	TGCGCCAGCAGTCAATCCAGGGGGACGCTGGAGACCCAGTACTTC	TRBV23-1	TRBJ2-5	TRBD1	many
CASSFRRDTNYEQFF	TGTGCCAGCAGCTTCCGCCGGGACACCAACTATGAGCAGTTCTTC	TRBV5-5	TRBJ2-1	NA	many
CASSLAAGGADTQYF	TGCGCCAGCAGCTTGGCCGCAGGGGGCGCAGATACGCAGTATTTT	TRBV5-1	TRBJ2-3	TRBD1	NA
CASSHREHLGYGYTF	TGTGCCAGCAGCCACCGGGAACACCTAGGCTATGGCTACACCTTC	TRBV7-8	TRBJ1-2	NA	medium-sized
CSVERLSGPRSYEQYF	TGCAGCGTTGAACGACTCTCGGGACCGCGTTCCTACGAGCAGTACTTC	TRBV29-1	TRBJ2-7	NA	NA
CASSQPDRDQETQYF	TGCGCCAGCAGCCAACCTGACAGGGACCAAGAGACCCAGTACTTC	TRBV4-1	TRBJ2-5	TRBD1	many
CASSRSGQGHNEQFF	TGCGCCAGCAGCCGCTCGGGACAGGGGCACAATGAGCAGTTCTTC	TRBV5-1	TRBJ2-1	TRBD1	many
CASRDRDVTEAFF	TGTGCCAGCAGGGACAGGGACGTCACTGAAGCTTTCTTT	TRBV2	TRBJ1-1	TRBD1	once
CSAARDRGIHEQYF	TGCAGTGCCGCCCGGGACAGGGGAATCCACGAGCAGTACTTC	TRBV20-1	TRBJ2-7	TRBD1	many
CASSQLLQGNTEAFF	TGCGCCAGCAGCCAGCTTTTACAGGGGAACACTGAAGCTTTCTTT	TRBV4-3	TRBJ1-1	NA	many
CASIPQDRGDTEAFF	TGTGCCAGCATCCCACAGGACAGGGGAGACACTGAAGCTTTCTTT	TRBV27	TRBJ1-1	TRBD1	NA
CASSLISRFEAFF	TGTGCCAGCAGCTTAATATCTCGGTTTGAAGCTTTCTTT	TRBV7-2	TRBJ1-1	NA	many
CASSSRTGWEDTQYF	TGTGCCAGCAGCTCTAGGACAGGGTGGGAAGATACGCAGTATTTT	TRBV7-2	TRBJ2-3	TRBD1	many
CASSAIGGDQPQHF	TGTGCCAGCAGTGCTATCGGTGGGGATCAGCCCCAGCATTTT	TRBV2	TRBJ1-5	NA	many
CASSFERGSYEQYF	TGTGCCAGCAGCTTTGAGCGGGGCTCCTACGAGCAGTACTTC	TRBV7-2	TRBJ2-7	TRBD2	many
CASSLVQSTPRTDTQYF	TGCGCCAGCAGCTTGGTACAGTCCACTCCCCGCACAGATACGCAGTATTTT	TRBV5-1	TRBJ2-3	NA	many
CASSHERRSQNTEAFF	TGCGCCAGCAGCCATGAAAGGAGATCTCAGAACACTGAAGCTTTCTTT	TRBV4-1	TRBJ1-1	NA	NA
CSARDGDNFGYTF	TGCAGTGCTAGAGATGGTGATAACTTTGGCTACACCTTC	TRBV20-1	TRBJ1-2	NA	many
CASRIQEALSYGYTF	TGTGCCAGCAGGATACAGGAAGCGCTAAGCTATGGCTACACCTTC	TRBV7-2	TRBJ1-2	NA	many
CASSSAGDYQETQYF	TGTGCCAGCAGCTCAGCGGGGGACTACCAAGAGACCCAGTACTTC	TRBV7-9	TRBJ2-5	TRBD2	many
CASSLGGTNNSPLHF	TGTGCCAGCAGCTTGGGAGGGACAAACAATTCACCCCTCCACTTT	TRBV7-9	TRBJ1-6	NA	many
CASSPIPGGYGYTF	TGTGCCAGCAGCCCGATCCCAGGGGGCTATGGCTACACCTTC	TRBV7-2	TRBJ1-2	TRBD1	many
CASSGASTADTQYF	TGTGCCAGCAGTGGGGCCTCAACGGCAGATACGCAGTATTTT	TRBV2	TRBJ2-3	NA	many
CASSSSGQDTGELFF	TGTGCCAGCAGTTCTTCAGGGCAAGACACCGGGGAGCTGTTTTTT	TRBV28	TRBJ2-2	NA	few
CSASLAPGQGASNEQFF	TGCAGTGCCAGTTTAGCCCCGGGACAGGGGGCGTCTAATGAGCAGTTCTTC	TRBV20-1	TRBJ2-1	TRBD1	few
CASLPGGAKNIQYF	TGTGCCAGCCTCCCAGGAGGGGCCAAAAACATTCAGTACTTC	TRBV28	TRBJ2-4	NA	many
CASAPTKIGEVAGNTIYF	TGTGCCAGCGCCCCGACTAAAATAGGGGAAGTTGCTGGAAACACCATATATTTT	TRBV6-8	TRBJ1-3	NA	NA
CASSLGITGLGEQYF	TGTGCCAGCAGCTTAGGAATCACAGGCTTGGGGGAGCAGTACTTC	TRBV11-2	TRBJ2-7	NA	many
CSASWTSGSYEQFF	TGCAGTGCCAGCTGGACTAGCGGAAGCTATGAGCAGTTCTTC	TRBV20-1	TRBJ2-1	TRBD2	many
CASSLTSGGAKNTQYF	TGTGCCAGCAGCCTAACTAGCGGGGGGGCAAAAAATACGCAGTATTTT	TRBV7-2	TRBJ2-3	TRBD2	many
CAIRPDTLYNEQFF	TGTGCCATCAGACCGGACACCCTGTACAATGAGCAGTTCTTC	TRBV10-3	TRBJ2-1	NA	many
CASSVAGTENTEAFF	TGTGCCAGCAGCGTGGCCGGGACAGAGAACACTGAAGCTTTCTTT	TRBV7-6	TRBJ1-1	TRBD1	many
CASSYGAGYTDTQYF	TGTGCCAGCAGTTACGGGGCGGGATACACAGATACGCAGTATTTT	TRBV6-5	TRBJ2-3	NA	many
CSARLAGMAYNEQFF	TGCAGTGCTAGACTAGCGGGGATGGCCTACAATGAGCAGTTCTTC	TRBV20-1	TRBJ2-1	TRBD2	few